The 21 T cell receptor beta chains below were found in one sample sequenced in a study of beta chain features in type 1 diabetes. Study-level points and caveats: All four CD4+ subsets of Type 1 diabetes patients contained TCRB CDR3s that were moderately but significantly shorter.

These TCRs are of unknown antigen specificity. The sequenced template was cDNA made from the entire isolated RNA. Using immunoSEQ multiplex PCR, the repertoire was profiled, and TCRdb retains in-frame clones only, with some absent. The sample contains 680,000 or so clones, around an eighth of which appear only once. The source material was naive CD4+ T cells from blood. These receptors were obtained from a man younger than 35 with type 1 diabetes.

The chain is built from TRBV7-2 and TRBJ1-6; D gene unclear. Germline V gene data show CDR1 as SGHTA and CDR2 as FQGNSA. The CDR3 covers 14 residues. The V gene lost 1 base and the J gene lost 5 bases, with 6 bases spanning the gap. CDR3 nucleotides: TGTGCCAGCAGCTTAGTACCAGATAATTCACCCCTCCACTTT. Translating it yields CASSLVPDNSPLHF.

The chain joins TRBV30 to TRBJ2-1; 7 nucleotides align to TRBD2. CDR3 size: 17 residues. The germline CDR1 and CDR2 sequences are GTSNPN and SVGIG (reference sequence). After removal of 5 bases from V and 5 bases from J, the junction contained 18 bases not matched to a gene. CDR3 residues: CAWGYLARRGINNEQFF. The CDR3 DNA reads TGTGCCTGGGGATACTTGGCGCGGCGGGGGATTAACAATGAGCAGTTCTTC.

The genes are TRBV30 and TRBJ1-1; the D gene is possibly TRBD1 (6 bases). This CDR3 is built from 13 residues. Germline CDR1 reads GTSNPN; CDR2 reads SVGIG (reference sequence). V dropped 1 base and J dropped 5 bases, with 11 bases sitting between them. Here the CDR3 reads CAWSDTGRTEAFF. The CDR3 coding sequence is TGTGCCTGGAGTGACACAGGGAGGACTGAAGCTTTCTTT.

J is TRBJ1-1 and V is TRBV5-1, with D unclear. CDR3 length: 12 residues. Trimming removed 4 bases from V and 1 base from J, with 5 bases in between. Looked up from germline, CDR1 is SGHRS and CDR2 is YFSETQ. CDR3 nucleotides: TGCGCCAGCAGCATACAGAACACTGAAGCTTTCTTT. Amino acids: CASSIQNTEAFF.

This clone was recorded a few times. The CDR3 here is CASSPPAETQYF. CDR3 sequence (DNA): TGTGCCAGCAGTCCACCGGCGGAGACCCAGTACTTC. The chain has TRBV6-6 and TRBJ2-5; no definite D call. The CDR3 loop spans 12 amino acids. The V gene's germline CDR1 is MNHNY and CDR2 SVGAGI (reference sequence). Deletions cut 5 bases from V and 5 bases from J, with 9 bases between.

The table lists this clone with a few counts. The chain joins TRBV2 to TRBJ2-5, with 8 bases matching TRBD2. This CDR3 has 16 amino acids. Germline trimming cut 7 bases from V and 1 base from J; bases unmatched to any gene: 11. Germline V CDR1 and CDR2: SNHLY, FYNNEI. This CDR3 reads CASTRLAQPLQETQYF. CDR3 bases: TGTGCCAGCACTCGACTAGCGCAACCTCTCCAAGAGACCCAGTACTTC.

The rearrangement links TRBV5-1 to TRBJ2-3; 12 bases map to TRBD2. CDR1 is SGHRS and CDR2 is YFSETQ in the germline V gene. This CDR3 has 17 amino acids. V shed 2 bases and J 1 base; nucleotides not matched to a gene: 5. The CDR3 reads CASSFMTSGGRTDTQYF. CDR3 bases: TGCGCCAGCAGCTTTATGACTAGCGGGGGCCGCACAGATACGCAGTATTTT.

Turning to this clone: The identical CDR3 is also encoded by other nucleotide sequences in the sample. The chain combines TRBV6-5 with TRBJ1-2; 7 nucleotides align to TRBD1. Germline values: CDR1 MNHEY, CDR2 SVGAGI. Trimming took 2 bases from V and 2 from J; bases not matched to a gene: 2. The CDR3 loop spans 14 amino acids. CDR3 amino acids: CASSYGTDNYGYTF. The CDR3 DNA follows: TGTGCCAGCAGTTACGGGACAGACAACTATGGCTACACCTTC.

The V and J genes are TRBV30 and TRBJ2-7, with D perhaps TRBD1 or TRBD2 (5 bases each). CDR1 is GTSNPN, CDR2 SVGIG, per germline (reference sequence). This CDR3 region has 13 residues. V dropped 2 bases and J dropped 13 bases, with 21 bases sitting between them. The CDR3: CAWSLLSGTDGYF. The CDR3 coding sequence is TGTGCCTGGAGTTTGCTTTCCGGGACCGACGGATACTTC. The full variable domain, completed using reference TRBV30 and TRBJ2-7, is SQTIHQWPATLVQPVGSPLSLECTVEGTSNPNLYWYRQAAGRGLQLLFYSVGIGQISSEVPQNLSASRPQDRQFILSSKKLLLSDSGFYLCAWSLLSGTDGYFGPGTRLTVT.

This chain links TRBV4-1 with TRBJ2-7; TRBD2 matches at 8 bases. The CDR3 extends over 16 amino acids. The V gene's germline CDR1 is MGHRA and CDR2 YSYEKL. After removal of 0 bases from V and 6 bases from J, the junction contained 10 bases not matched to a gene. The CDR3 DNA reads as TGCGCCAGCAGCCAAGATATGGGACTAGACTTCGGCGAGCAGTACTTC. Amino acid sequence: CASSQDMGLDFGEQYF.

In its sample, this clone was seen a few times. This sequence joins TRBV28 and TRBJ2-3, with D unclear. V was shortened by 5 bases and J by 2 bases, with 14 bases between the two germline ends. Germline CDR1 reads MDHEN; CDR2 reads SYDVKM. The CDR3 totals 15 residues. The CDR3 DNA follows: TGTGCCAGCAGTACCGCGGCCAAATACACAGATACGCAGTATTTT. It is translated as CASSTAAKYTDTQYF. The complete variable domain, with remaining parts taken from reference TRBV28 and TRBJ2-3, reads DVKVTQSSRYLVKRTGEKVFLECVQDMDHENMFWYRQDPGLGLRLIYFSYDVKMKEKGDIPEGYSVSREKKERFSLILESASTNQTSMYLCASSTAAKYTDTQYFGPGTRLTVL.

This clone has just a few counts. DNA of the CDR3: TGCGCCAGCAGCTTGGGTCCAGGGGTCAACACTGAAGCTTTCTTT. Translation gives CASSLGPGVNTEAFF. The chain is built from TRBV5-1 and TRBJ1-1, with D possibly being TRBD1 (6 bases). V shed 0 bases and J shed 2 bases, with 11 bases lying between them. The CDR3 runs 15 residues. Germline V gives CDR1 SGHRS, CDR2 YFSETQ.

In its sample, this clone was seen a few times. Other DNA sequences in the sample encode the same CDR3. The V call is TRBV30, the J call TRBJ1-4; D is perhaps TRBD1 (6 bases). This CDR3 has 12 residues. V was trimmed by 0 bases and J by 8 bases, leaving 7 bases between them. Germline V lookup: CDR1 GTSNPN, CDR2 SVGIG (reference sequence). The CDR3 loop reads CAWSVRGEKLFF. As DNA, the CDR3 is TGTGCCTGGAGTGTCAGGGGCGAAAAACTGTTTTTT.

There are a few counts of this clone. The chain has TRBV7-6 and TRBJ1-5; the match to TRBD1 covers 7 bases. After removal of 5 bases from V and 7 bases from J, the junction contained 8 bases not matched to a gene. This CDR3 region has 14 residues. Germline V gives CDR1 SGHVS, CDR2 FNYEAQ. The CDR3 spells CASSPTGRDQPQHF. The CDR3 DNA is TGTGCCAGCAGCCCGACAGGGAGGGACCAGCCCCAGCATTTT. Complete variable domain (other parts from reference TRBV7-6 and TRBJ1-5): GAGVSQSPRYKVTKRGQDVALRCDPISGHVSLYWYRQALGQGPEFLTYFNYEAQQDKSGLPNDRFSAERPEGSISTLTIQRTEQRDSAMYRCASSPTGRDQPQHFGDGTRLSIL.

As to this clone: The same CDR3 arises from other DNA sequences in this sample as well. The chain carries TRBV2 and TRBJ1-1; D is perhaps TRBD1 (6 bases). CDR1 and CDR2 (germline): SNHLY, FYNNEI. V was clipped by 4 bases and J by 1 base, with 7 bases between them. This CDR3 is built from 13 residues. The CDR3 region is CASSGTANTEAFF. CDR3 sequence (DNA): TGTGCCAGCAGTGGGACAGCGAACACTGAAGCTTTCTTT.

This clone turned up a few times. The rearrangement uses TRBV7-2 and TRBJ2-5, with D unclear. CDR1 and CDR2 (germline): SGHTA, FQGNSA. The CDR3 consists of 12 residues. Trimming removed 3 bases at V and 5 bases at J, with 7 bases between. The CDR3 coding sequence is TGTGCCAGCAGCTTCATCTTGGAGACCCAGTACTTC. The encoded protein is CASSFILETQYF.

The chain joins TRBV2 to TRBJ2-2; D is unresolved. Looked up from germline, CDR1 is SNHLY and CDR2 is FYNNEI. Trimming removed 2 bases at V and 2 bases at J, with 6 bases between. CDR3 size: 14 residues. In DNA, the CDR3 is TGTGCCAGCAGTGAAAGTTTCAACACCGGGGAGCTGTTTTTT. Translated, it gives CASSESFNTGELFF.

This clone has only a few counts. The rearrangement links TRBV4-1 to TRBJ1-1; no clear D gene. Trimming pared 0 bases from V and 0 bases from J, leaving 17 bases between. Germline values: CDR1 MGHRA, CDR2 YSYEKL. The CDR3 has 18 residues. Here the CDR3 reads CASSQDLNPARMNTEAFF. The CDR3 DNA reads TGCGCCAGCAGCCAAGATCTAAATCCCGCTCGGATGAACACTGAAGCTTTCTTT.

The genes are TRBV18 and TRBJ2-1, with D unclear. The ends were cut back, 5 bases at V and 3 bases at J, with 11 bases in the middle. Per the germline V gene, CDR1 is KGHSH and CDR2 is LQKENI. This CDR3 is built from 14 residues. The CDR3 sequence: CASSRSEFYNEQFF. The CDR3 DNA reads TGTGCCAGCTCAAGGTCAGAATTCTACAATGAGCAGTTCTTC.

The CDR3 nucleotides read TGTGCCAGCAGCCCACAGGGCGTACTAGCCAAAAACATTCAGTACTTC. Protein sequence: CASSPQGVLAKNIQYF. This chain links TRBV11-3 with TRBJ2-4; a possible D gene is TRBD1 (6 bases). Germline V gives CDR1 SGHNT, CDR2 YENEEA. The CDR3 has 16 residues. Trimming pared 5 bases from V and 0 bases from J, leaving 14 bases between.

The V and J genes are TRBV11-2 and TRBJ2-5; D is uncertain. CDR3 size: 13 residues. The germline V gene encodes CDR1 SGHAT and CDR2 FQNNGV. V lost 1 base to trimming and J lost 4 bases, with 7 bases between them. CDR3 region: CASSLAARETQYF. The CDR3 DNA follows: TGTGCCAGCAGCTTAGCGGCGCGAGAGACCCAGTACTTC.